Listed here are 10 T cell receptor beta chains from one sample, sequenced in a study of cytomegalovirus exposure and HLA in healthy donors. Use of 60 Vbeta and 13 Jbeta primers characterized the PCR. Using immunoSEQ multiplex PCR, the repertoire was profiled, and TCRdb retains in-frame clones only, with some absent. Among about 160,000 clones, approximately 81% were seen once, and the ten largest hold about 2.3%. The sample taken for sequencing was PBMCs. Receptor source: a female donor in good health and CMV-seronegative.

Regarding this clone: One end of the junction does not line up with germline, which may come from a read error. The chain joins TRBV5-4 to TRBJ2-1, with a tentative D call TRBD2 (7 bases). The CDR3 loop spans 11 amino acids. Per germline, CDR1 SGHNT and CDR2 YYREEE (reference sequence). The CDR3 DNA is TGTGCCAGCAGCTTGCAGGGGAGGGTAGTCTTC. Translating gives CASSLQGRVVF.

This chain joins TRBV7-2 and TRBJ1-2; perhaps TRBD1 as D (5 bases). Germline-derived CDR1 and CDR2 are SGHTA and FQGNSA. V lost 1 base and J lost 8, with 11 bases in between. The CDR3 length is 13 residues. In DNA, the CDR3 is TGTGCCAGCAGCTTAGTTACCGGGGGAGGCTACACCTTC. Protein product: CASSLVTGGGYTF.

The chain joins TRBV18 to TRBJ1-1, with unresolved D. The CDR3 length is 11 residues. V shed 3 bases and J shed 7 bases, with 6 bases lying between them. Germline loops: CDR1 KGHSH, CDR2 LQKENI. The CDR3 sequence: CASSPRHEAFF. CDR3 bases: TGTGCCAGCTCACCGCGGCATGAAGCTTTCTTT.

The rearrangement uses TRBV6-1 and TRBJ1-1, with D possibly being TRBD1 (6 bases). CDR1 and CDR2 (germline): MNHNS, SASEGT. V lost 8 bases, J lost 10 bases, and 23 bases lay in between. This CDR3 comprises 14 residues. CDR3 in DNA: TGTGCCAGCTTCGGACAGAGTCGTGCTTTGGGAGCTTTCTTT. Encoded protein: CASFGQSRALGAFF.

This clone showed up just a few times. The J gene is TRBJ2-5, the V gene TRBV6-5; 9 bases align to TRBD2. This CDR3 has 14 residues. The V and J ends lost 7 bases and 5 bases, in that order; junction bases with no gene match: 8. CDR1 is MNHEY, CDR2 SVGAGI, per germline. The CDR3: CASMGLASFETQYF. In DNA, the CDR3 is TGTGCCAGCATGGGACTAGCTTCGTTCGAGACCCAGTACTTC.

There are a few counts of this clone. This chain links TRBV2 with TRBJ2-1; D gene ambiguous. The germline V gene encodes CDR1 SNHLY and CDR2 FYNNEI. This CDR3 has 16 residues. The ends were cut back, 4 bases at V and 2 bases at J, with 15 bases in the middle. CDR3 sequence (DNA): TGTGCCAGCAGTGGAACTATGGCGTGGACCTACAATGAGCAGTTCTTC. Protein sequence: CASSGTMAWTYNEQFF.

The chain employs TRBV9 and TRBJ2-1; unclear D gene. The CDR3 contains 13 residues. Trimming pared 3 bases from V and 7 bases from J, leaving 11 bases between. Germline V gene lookup returns CDR1 SGDLS and CDR2 YYNGEE. CDR3 coding DNA: TGTGCCAGCAGCGCCCAAACTACAAATGAGCAGTTCTTC. Residues: CASSAQTTNEQFF.

V usage is TRBV5-1 and J usage is TRBJ2-5; 8 nucleotides align to TRBD1. The DNA end lines up better with TRBJ2-7; the J call may be wrong. Per germline, CDR1 SGHRS and CDR2 YFSETQ. The CDR3 is 14 residues long. As DNA, the CDR3 is TGCGCCAGCAGCACTGGACAGGGAAACTACGAGCAGTACTTC. This gives the protein CASSTGQGNYEQYF.

The chain uses TRBV5-1 and TRBJ1-3; D gene unclear. Germline V gene sequence: CDR1 SGHRS, CDR2 YFSETQ. V was clipped by 0 bases and J by 0 bases, with 7 bases between them. The CDR3 runs to 15 residues. CDR3 protein: CASSLGRASGNTIYF. The CDR3 DNA reads as TGCGCCAGCAGCTTGGGAAGAGCCTCTGGAAACACCATATATTTT.

The chain joins TRBV28 to TRBJ1-4; no reliable D call. The CDR3 runs to 15 residues. Trimming stripped 6 bases from V and 7 bases from J, with 18 bases between. Looked up from germline, CDR1 is MDHEN and CDR2 is SYDVKM. This CDR3 is CASRPNLESGEKLFF. In nucleotides, the CDR3 is TGTGCCAGCAGACCTAATCTAGAATCTGGTGAAAAACTGTTTTTT.